Presented here are 21 T cell receptor beta chains from one specimen sequenced in a study of HIV-infected patients and healthy controls. cDNA was made from about 500 ng RNA using alpha and beta constant primers. Using multiplexing indices, alpha and beta chain libraries were generated apart by chain-specific third strand synthesis. Via MiXCR, TCRdb re-called the 5' RACE reads, giving one row per CDR3 protein. This sample has some 13,000 distinct CDR3 sequences, with around 9% found just once. The repertoire came from unfractionated whole blood and reflected all unsorted peripheral T cells. The sample taken for sequencing was blood. The receptors shown here come from an adult in good health.

This clonotype has a count of ten or more. J is TRBJ2-2 and V is TRBV12-3 or TRBV12-4; TRBD1 might be the D (6 bases). The CDR3 runs to 16 residues. Trimming stripped 4 bases from V and 6 bases from J, with 18 bases between. CDR3 residues: CASSSQAQGLAGELFF. The CDR3 nucleotides are TGTGCCAGCAGTTCTCAGGCACAGGGTTTGGCCGGGGAGCTGTTTTTT.

This clonotype was seen a handful of times. The chain couples TRBV18 to TRBJ2-5; tentatively, D is TRBD1 (6 bases). The CDR3 runs to 15 residues. The germline V gene has CDR1 KGHSH and CDR2 LQKENI. V gave up 3 bases and J gave up 5 bases, with 16 bases separating them. CDR3 in DNA: TGTGCCAGCTCACCGGGACAAGGGGCCGCCGAGACCCAGTACTTC. Protein: CASSPGQGAAETQYF.

This clonotype was recorded at least ten times. The V gene is TRBV6-2 or TRBV6-3, the J gene TRBJ2-5; D unclear. This CDR3 is built from 13 residues. Germline CDR1 is MNHEY and CDR2 is SVGEGT. The V end lost 4 bases, the J end lost 1 base, and 7 bases lay between the germline ends. In DNA form, the CDR3 reads TGTGCCAGCAGTTCGGTTGTCCAAGAGACCCAGTACTTC. As protein: CASSSVVQETQYF.

This clonotype was seen a few times. The genes are TRBV7-2 and TRBJ2-7; D is unclear. From germline, CDR1 is SGHTA and CDR2 FQGNSA. V lost 1 base and J lost 4, with 14 bases in between. The CDR3 sequence is 15 residues long. CDR3 protein: CASSLVSAGKYEQYF. The CDR3 coding sequence is TGTGCCAGCAGCTTAGTTTCGGCAGGAAAGTACGAGCAGTACTTC.

This clonotype occurred many times. The rearrangement links TRBV7-9 to TRBJ1-2; the D is unclear. The CDR3 is made up of 13 amino acids. Per the germline V gene, CDR1 is SEHNR and CDR2 is FQNEAQ (reference sequence). With 5 bases removed from V and 4 bases from J, the gap between germline ends came to 11 bases. The DNA of the CDR3 is TGTGCCAGCAGCCTGGCGCAGTTCTATGGCTACACCTTC. Its translation is CASSLAQFYGYTF.

The table lists this clonotype with a few counts. This chain links TRBV3-1 with TRBJ2-6; D may be TRBD2 (5 bases). The V end lost 1 base, the J end lost 0 bases, and 13 bases lay between the germline ends. Germline CDR1 LGHDT, CDR2 YNNKEL (reference sequence). The CDR3 covers 18 residues. The CDR3 loop is CASSQARVLSSGANVLTF. In DNA, the CDR3 is TGTGCCAGCAGCCAAGCGAGGGTCCTATCCTCTGGGGCCAACGTCCTGACTTTC.

This clonotype is medium-sized by share. The CDR3 protein is CASSLVLQLNQPQHF. The CDR3 DNA reads as TGTGCCAGCAGCTTAGTTTTACAACTCAATCAGCCCCAGCATTTT. The chain joins TRBV7-2 to TRBJ1-5; D gene unclear. Germline CDR1 SGHTA, CDR2 FQGNSA. This CDR3 region has 15 residues. Trimming left V 1 base short and J 3 bases short, with 10 bases between.

In nucleotides, the CDR3 is TGTGCCAGCAGCTTGGGACTAGCGGGAGTTAACGGGGAGCTGTTTTTT. Its protein product is CASSLGLAGVNGELFF. The chain has TRBV5-4 and TRBJ2-2; TRBD2 matches at 12 bases. Trimming took 0 bases from V and 7 from J; bases not matched to a gene: 4. The CDR3 has 16 amino acids. CDR1 and CDR2 from the germline V gene are SGHNT and YYREEE (reference sequence). The variable domain in full, completed from reference TRBV5-4 and TRBJ2-2, reads ETGVTQSPTHLIKTRGQQVTLRCSSQSGHNTVSWYQQALGQGPQFIFQYYREEENGRGNFPPRFSGLQFPNYSSELNVNALELDDSALYLCASSLGLAGVNGELFFGEGSRLTVL.

By share, this clonotype ranks as medium-sized. V and J are TRBV5-6 and TRBJ1-4; no clear D gene. The CDR3 runs to 12 residues. V lost 1 base and J 3 bases, leaving 1 base between the germline ends. From germline, CDR1 is SGHDT and CDR2 YYEEEE. The CDR3 bases are TGTGCCAGCAGCTTGCCTAATGAAAAACTGTTTTTT. Translated: CASSLPNEKLFF.

The sample holds many counts of this clonotype. The chain combines TRBV7-9 with TRBJ1-1, with D hard to call. V lost 1 base, J lost 1 base, and 13 bases lay in between. Germline lookup yields CDR1 SEHNR and CDR2 FQNEAQ (reference sequence). The CDR3 sequence is 16 residues long. Written as DNA, the CDR3 is TGTGCCAGCAGCTTAGTCAAAGGGCCATCGAACACTGAAGCTTTCTTT. Translated: CASSLVKGPSNTEAFF. The entire variable domain, with the rest obtained from reference TRBV7-9 and TRBJ1-1, is as follows: DTGVSQNPRHKITKRGQNVTFRCDPISEHNRLYWYRQTLGQGPEFLTYFQNEAQLEKSRLLSDRFSAERPKGSFSTLEIQRTEQGDSAMYLCASSLVKGPSNTEAFFGQGTRLTVV.

By frequency in the sample, this clonotype is medium-sized. This rearrangement joins TRBV29-1 to TRBJ1-2; perhaps TRBD1 as D (5 bases). This CDR3 comprises 14 residues. CDR1 and CDR2 from the germline V gene are SQVTM and ANQGSEA. CDR3 loop: CGGGGSPPNYGYTF. The CDR3 region has the DNA TGCGGAGGCGGGGGGTCACCCCCTAACTATGGCTACACCTTC.

This clonotype was detected only a few times. The rearrangement joins TRBV14 to TRBJ2-2; TRBD1 aligns across 7 bases. The CDR3 sequence is 16 residues long. Germline CDR1 reads SGHDN; CDR2 reads FVKESK. The V gene end was trimmed by 6 bases and the J gene end by 2 bases; junction bases not matched to a gene: 9. The CDR3 here is CASSRYRDRNTGELFF. In DNA form, the CDR3 reads TGTGCCAGCAGTCGTTACCGGGACAGAAACACCGGGGAGCTGTTTTTT.

This clonotype was detected ten times or more. V is TRBV5-1 and J is TRBJ1-6; TRBD1 aligns across 9 bases. Germline V gives CDR1 SGHRS, CDR2 YFSETQ. The ends lost 3 bases at V and 10 bases at J; junction bases unmatched: 17. CDR3 length: 18 residues. CDR3: CASSSSGTGPFRRSPLHF. CDR3 bases: TGCGCCAGCAGCTCATCCGGGACAGGGCCCTTCAGGAGGTCACCCCTCCACTTT. Full variable domain (outside the CDR3, taken from reference TRBV5-1 and TRBJ1-6): KAGVTQTPRYLIKTRGQQVTLSCSPISGHRSVSWYQQTPGQGLQFLFEYFSETQRNKGNFPGRFSGRQFSNSRSEMNVSTLELGDSALYLCASSSSGTGPFRRSPLHFGNGTRLTVT.

This clonotype was found many times. This chain uses TRBV18 with TRBJ1-1, with no clear D. V was pared by 6 bases and J by 1 base, with 18 bases between. CDR3 size: 16 residues. Germline CDR1 reads KGHSH; CDR2 reads LQKENI. CDR3 DNA: TGTGCCAGCTCGCCTACGTACAGAAAAAAGAACACTGAAGCTTTCTTT. Its protein product is CASSPTYRKKNTEAFF. Filled out from reference TRBV18 and TRBJ1-1, the complete variable domain reads NAGVMQNPRHLVRRRGQEARLRCSPMKGHSHVYWYRQLPEEGLKFMVYLQKENIIDESGMPKERFSAEFPKEGPSILRIQQVVRGDSAAYFCASSPTYRKKNTEAFFGQGTRLTVV.

This clonotype was picked up many times. The chain combines TRBV20-1 with TRBJ1-1, with D possibly being TRBD1 (6 bases). Trimming removed 0 bases at V and 5 bases at J, with 13 bases between. The CDR3 covers 14 residues. Germline V gene data show CDR1 as DFQATT and CDR2 as SNEGSKA (reference sequence). CDR3 protein: CSARDRGQGTEAFF. The CDR3 coding sequence is TGCAGTGCTAGAGACCGGGGGCAGGGGACTGAAGCTTTCTTT.

Concerning this clonotype itself: A read error may explain this, as a much larger clone is one base away. The chain carries TRBV19 and TRBJ2-7; no definite D call. Germline assignment: CDR1 LNHDA and CDR2 SQIVND (reference sequence). This CDR3 is 11 amino acids long. The CDR3 DNA is TGTGCCAGTGGGTACGGCTACGAGAAGTACTTC. It translates to CASGYGYEKYF. Full variable domain (outside the CDR3, taken from reference TRBV19 and TRBJ2-7): DGGITQSPKYLFRKEGQNVTLSCEQNLNHDAMYWYRQDPGQGLRLIYYSQIVNDFQKGDIAEGYSVSREKKESFPLTVTSAQKNPTAFYLCASGYGYEKYFGPGTRLTVT.

This clonotype qualifies as medium-sized. The V gene is TRBV6-1, the J gene TRBJ1-5, with 10 positions matching TRBD1. The CDR3 extends over 17 amino acids. Trimming cost V 4 bases and J 4 bases; bases outside gene matches: 10. The germline V gene has CDR1 MNHNS and CDR2 SASEGT. This CDR3 is CASSVRRGTGVNQPQHF. The CDR3 nucleotides read TGTGCCAGCAGTGTGCGGCGAGGGACAGGGGTAAATCAGCCCCAGCATTTT.

This clonotype was detected many times. The chain couples TRBV10-3 to TRBJ1-1; D gene unclear. Germline V gene sequence: CDR1 ENHRY, CDR2 SYGVKD. V lost 4 bases and J 1 base, leaving 10 bases between the germline ends. This CDR3 is built from 14 residues. The CDR3 DNA sequence: TGTGCCATCAGTGTGGGCGGAACGAACACTGAAGCTTTCTTT. This encodes CAISVGGTNTEAFF.

This clonotype has at least ten counts. The chain combines TRBV24-1 with TRBJ1-5, with D unresolved. The CDR3 length is 13 residues. V was clipped by 7 bases and J by 2 bases, with 8 bases between them. The germline V gene has CDR1 KGHDR and CDR2 SFDVKD. CDR3 nucleotides: TGTGCCACCAGGGGAGACGGCAATCAGCCCCAGCATTTT. It translates to CATRGDGNQPQHF.

There are many counts of this clonotype. The V gene is TRBV7-3, the J gene TRBJ2-1, with 9 bases matching TRBD2. V dropped 2 bases and J dropped 8; count of bases not matched to a gene: 7. CDR3 size: 15 residues. Germline V gene sequence: CDR1 SGHTA, CDR2 FQGTGA. This chain's CDR3 is CASSLLIAGVHEQFF. DNA for the CDR3: TGTGCCAGCAGCTTACTCATAGCGGGAGTACATGAGCAGTTCTTC.

For this clonotype: This clone may be a read error of a much larger clone one base away. The chain carries TRBV19 and TRBJ2-1; D call uncertain. Per the germline V gene, CDR1 is LNHDA and CDR2 is SQIVND (reference sequence). This CDR3 region has 16 residues. The CDR3 DNA reads TGTGCCAATAGTACGACCGTCACTCTCGCTGGCAATGAGCAGTTCTTC. Translated: CANSTTVTLAGNEQFF.